The rows below give T cell receptor beta chains drawn from one sample of a study of blood T cell repertoires in COVID-19. Profiling relied on immunoSEQ multiplex PCR, and the TCRdb table lists in-frame clones only, not all of them. This table holds about 350,000 clones, about 88% found once. Sequences were obtained from PBMCs or T cells enriched from blood (not recorded which). These TCRs come from a woman aged 25 to 39 who had recovered from COVID-19. Each CDR3 is given with its conserved first and last residue. A D gene is named only where the DNA matches it firmly. Not all rows give a size; the values are once, few, many and, for expanded clones, a class.

NA	NA	TRBJ1-4	TRBV28	TGTGCCAGCAGTCCGAGACCCTCCGGGGAAAAACTGTTTTTT	CASSPRPSGEKLFF
NA	TRBD1	TRBJ2-7	TRBV6-5	TGTGCCAGCAGTTTTGGGACAGGGGGCTCCTACGAGCAGTACTTC	CASSFGTGGSYEQYF
NA	NA	TRBJ1-2	TRBV5-1	TGCGCCAGCAGCTTGGCCCAGGGTGACTATGGCTACACCTTC	CASSLAQGDYGYTF
NA	TRBD1	TRBJ1-2	TRBV5-4	TGTGCCAGCAGCAGGGACAGGGAGGACTATGGCTACACCTTC	CASSRDREDYGYTF
NA	TRBD1	TRBJ2-5	TRBV5-6	TGTGCCAGCAGCTCCACAGGGGGCTACTTGAAGGAGACCCAGTACTTC	CASSSTGGYLKETQYF
NA	NA	TRBJ1-6	TRBV2	TGTGCCAGCAGTGAAGTGTCCGGGGGAAATTCACCCCTCCACTTT	CASSEVSGGNSPLHF
NA	NA	TRBJ1-6	TRBV7-8	TGTGCCAGCTCCGACAGGATGGGCTCACCCCTCCACTTT	CASSDRMGSPLHF
NA	NA	TRBJ2-1	TRBV21-1	TGTGCCAGCGCCTGGGGGACTAGCGGGAGGGCGTTGTACAATGAGCAGTTCTTC	CASAWGTSGRALYNEQFF
NA	NA	TRBJ2-3	TRBV3-1/TRBV3-2	TGTGCCAGCAGCCCCGAGATCCCAGATACGCAGTATTTT	CASSPEIPDTQYF
few	NA	TRBJ2-7	TRBV7-9	TGTGCCAGCAGCCCTCGACAGTACTACGAGCAGTACTTC	CASSPRQYYEQYF
few	NA	TRBJ2-2	TRBV7-2	TGTGCCAGCAGCTTTTACGGGGGGCGAACGGGCGGGGAGCTGTTTTTT	CASSFYGGRTGGELFF
NA	NA	TRBJ2-7	TRBV24-1	TGTGCCACCAGTGATTCCTTTAGTACTGTATACGAGCAGTACTTC	CATSDSFSTVYEQYF
NA	NA	TRBJ1-3	TRBV18	TGTGCCAGCTCACCAGGGAGCGCCGCTCCGAATGGAAACACCATATATTTT	CASSPGSAAPNGNTIYF
NA	TRBD1	TRBJ1-5	TRBV27	TGTGCCAGCAGTCCACGGGACAGGAGCGGCATTAGCAATCAGCCCCAGCATTTT	CASSPRDRSGISNQPQHF
NA	NA	TRBJ1-6	TRBV2	TGTGCCAGCAGTACTTACAGGGACCATAATTCACCCCTCCACTTT	CASSTYRDHNSPLHF
NA	NA	TRBJ1-6	TRBV28	TGTGCCAGCAATCGGGCCAGGGCTAATTCACCCCTCCACTTT	CASNRARANSPLHF
NA	NA	TRBJ1-1	TRBV3-1/TRBV3-2	TGTGCCAGCAGCCCCGCCCCCCCTCGCGGAACTGAAGCTTTCTTT	CASSPAPPRGTEAFF
NA	TRBD2	TRBJ2-7	TRBV4-2	TGTGCCAGCAGCCAAGAAGAGACTAGCGGTACCTACGAGCAGTACTTC	CASSQEETSGTYEQYF
NA	NA	TRBJ1-1	TRBV14	TGTGCCAGCAGCCAAGGGGGGGTCCCGGGTACTGAAGCTTTCTTT	CASSQGGVPGTEAFF
NA	NA	TRBJ2-3	TRBV19	TGTGCCAGTAGTATCCGAGATACGCAGTATTTT	CASSIRDTQYF
NA	NA	TRBJ2-3	TRBV11-2	TGTGCCAGCAGCGTCGGGATAGAAACAGATACGCAGTATTTT	CASSVGIETDTQYF
NA	NA	TRBJ2-1	TRBV9	TGTGCCAGCAATGGCGGGGAGTACAATGAGCAGTTCTTC	CASNGGEYNEQFF
NA	TRBD1	TRBJ1-2	TRBV18	TGTGCCAGCTCCTCCAGGGGGCAGAGCTATGGCTACACCTTC	CASSSRGQSYGYTF
NA	TRBD1	TRBJ2-2	TRBV5-4	TGTGCCAGCAGCTTCGACAGGGATTCCGGGGAGCTGTTTTTT	CASSFDRDSGELFF
NA	NA	TRBJ1-2	TRBV30	TGTGCCTGGAGTGTCCCGGGGTGGAATGGCTACACCTTC	CAWSVPGWNGYTF
NA	NA	TRBJ2-1	TRBV11-3	TGTGCCAGCAGCTTAGGTGGACGGAGGGAGGTTCGCGATGAGCAGTTCTTC	CASSLGGRREVRDEQFF
NA	TRBD2	TRBJ2-7	TRBV4-2	TGTGCCAGCAGCCCAAGAGTCGGTAGCGGGAAGACCTACGAGCAGTACTTC	CASSPRVGSGKTYEQYF
NA	NA	TRBJ2-1	TRBV27	TGTGCCAGCAGTTTCTCGAGAGGCAATGAGCAGTTCTTC	CASSFSRGNEQFF
NA	NA	TRBJ2-2	TRBV7-9	TGTGCCAGCAGCTCCCGGCAGGGGACTACCAACACCGGGGAGCTGTTTTTT	CASSSRQGTTNTGELFF
NA	NA	TRBJ1-2	TRBV7-2	TGTGCCAGCAGCTTAGCGGCGGCTGGCTACACCTTC	CASSLAAAGYTF
NA	NA	TRBJ1-2	TRBV6-6	TGTGCCAGCCGGGGGTGGGATAAGAGCTACACCTTC	CASRGWDKSYTF
NA	TRBD1	TRBJ1-4	TRBV28	TGTGCCAGCAGTTCCCAGGGACAGGGTTGGGCTAATGAAAAACTGTTTTTT	CASSSQGQGWANEKLFF
NA	TRBD2	TRBJ2-1	TRBV6-1	TGTGCCAGCAGTGAAAGAGCGGGGGGGTCCTACAATGAGCAGTTCTTC	CASSERAGGSYNEQFF
NA	NA	TRBJ2-7	TRBV18	TGTGCCAGCTCACCAGACAGGCCGCCCTACGAGCAGTACTTC	CASSPDRPPYEQYF
NA	NA	TRBJ2-1	TRBV15	TGTGCCACCAGCAGAGACGAACTCAAGCAGTTCTTC	CATSRDELKQFF
few	TRBD1	TRBJ1-2	TRBV4-1	TGCGCCAGCAGCCAGGACAGGGGGCCTAACTATGGCTACACCTTC	CASSQDRGPNYGYTF
NA	NA	TRBJ1-1	TRBV29-1	TGCAGCGAAAGGGCGGGCACTGAAGCTTTCTTT	CSERAGTEAFF
NA	TRBD1	TRBJ2-6	TRBV2	TGTGCCAGCAGAGACAGGGCCGGGGCCAACGTCCTGACTTTC	CASRDRAGANVLTF
NA	TRBD1	TRBJ1-5	TRBV2	TGTGCCAGCATCAGGGACAGGGCTCATCAGCCCCAGCATTTT	CASIRDRAHQPQHF
once	TRBD1	TRBJ2-7	TRBV27	TGTGCCAGCAACGACAGGGTTCGCAACGAGCAGTACTTC	CASNDRVRNEQYF
NA	NA	TRBJ1-1	TRBV12-5	TGTGCTAGTGGTCCAGGGAACACTGAAGCTTTCTTT	CASGPGNTEAFF
NA	TRBD1	TRBJ1-3	TRBV5-1	TGCGCCAGCAGCAGGGGGCAGGGATTGACTTTCTCTGGAAACACCATATATTTT	CASSRGQGLTFSGNTIYF
NA	TRBD2	TRBJ2-1	TRBV4-2	TGTGCCAGCAGCCAGCGGGGGGTACTTAATGAGCAGTTCTTC	CASSQRGVLNEQFF
NA	TRBD2	TRBJ2-1	TRBV4-2	TGTGCCAGCAGCCTTATAGCGGGAAGCTCCTACAATGAGCAGTTCTTC	CASSLIAGSSYNEQFF
NA	TRBD1	TRBJ1-3	TRBV5-1	TGCGCCAGCAGTTCGCCCGGGACAGAGAACACCATATATTTT	CASSSPGTENTIYF
NA	TRBD2	TRBJ2-6	TRBV28	TGTGCCAGCAGTTTATTCGGGCGGGAGGGCCGTCAAGGGGCCAACGTCCTGACTTTC	CASSLFGREGRQGANVLTF
NA	TRBD1	TRBJ1-5	TRBV27	TGTGCCAGCAGCAAAGGACAGGGGATAGTTCAGCCCCAGCATTTT	CASSKGQGIVQPQHF
NA	TRBD2	TRBJ2-7	TRBV19	TGTGCCAGTAGTCCGGGACTAGCGAGACCCCTCGAGCAGTACTTC	CASSPGLARPLEQYF
once	TRBD2	TRBJ2-7	TRBV6-1	TGTGCCAGCAGTGAAAGGGGAGGTGGCGGGAGTTCGTACGAGCAGTACTTC	CASSERGGGGSSYEQYF
NA	TRBD1	TRBJ2-3	TRBV19	TGTGCCAGTAGGACAGGAGACAGGGAGTGGGGGACAGATACGCAGTATTTT	CASRTGDREWGTDTQYF
NA	NA	TRBJ1-1	TRBV2	TGTGCCCGCGGTTTGAACACTGAAGCTTTCTTT	CARGLNTEAFF